In its sample, the clone carrying this TCR beta chain was seen many times. The data stem from a study of T cells in Graves' hyperthyroidism and ophthalmopathy. CDR3 length: 14 residues. Germline V gene data show CDR1 as ENHRY and CDR2 as SYGVKD. V gave up 2 bases and J gave up 8 bases; unmatched junction bases: 8. Amplification of TCR beta CDR3 regions was performed using RNA transcripts as template. Initially, a first-round RT-PCR of the TCR CDR3 employed the HTBI primer set. MiXCR was run by TCRdb on the multiplex PCR reads, yielding one entry per CDR3 protein. The sample holds 490,000 or so distinct CDR3 sequences; 20% are singletons and the top ten take roughly 44%. Fresh 10 ml peripheral blood yielded PBMCs.

The receptor was isolated from a man aged 40-50 years with Graves' ophthalmopathy. The sequenced material came from blood. V is TRBV10-3 and J is TRBJ1-2, with 7 bases matching TRBD1. CDR3: CAISETGEGFGYTF. The CDR3 coding sequence is TGTGCCATCAGTGAGACAGGGGAAGGGTTCGGCTACACCTTC.